The following is a T cell receptor (beta chain) sequence with its context. Clinical histories supplied by participants themselves formed the basis of cohort assignment. Germline trimming cut 1 base from V and 0 bases from J; bases unmatched to any gene: 8. CDR1 and CDR2 (germline): SGHRS, YFSETQ. The CDR3 runs to 18 residues. TCRdb keeps only in-frame clones here, not all; method: immunoSEQ multiplex PCR. The data hold hundreds of thousands of clones, with about nine tenths observed a single time. This entry is derived from a study of blood T cell repertoires in COVID-19. About the research overall: Researchers got acute and convalescent COVID-19 samples from the United States, Italy and Spain. T cells, B-cell-depleted T cells, or PBMCs supplied cDNA or gDNA.

This sequence originates from a man aged 55-75 years who had recovered from COVID-19. Sample: PBMCs or T cells enriched from blood (not recorded which). The chain couples TRBV5-1 to TRBJ2-1; 9 positions agree with TRBD2. In DNA form, the CDR3 reads TGCGCCAGCAGCTTGATGGCGGGAGGGCTAAGCTCCTACAATGAGCAGTTCTTC. Translating it yields CASSLMAGGLSSYNEQFF.